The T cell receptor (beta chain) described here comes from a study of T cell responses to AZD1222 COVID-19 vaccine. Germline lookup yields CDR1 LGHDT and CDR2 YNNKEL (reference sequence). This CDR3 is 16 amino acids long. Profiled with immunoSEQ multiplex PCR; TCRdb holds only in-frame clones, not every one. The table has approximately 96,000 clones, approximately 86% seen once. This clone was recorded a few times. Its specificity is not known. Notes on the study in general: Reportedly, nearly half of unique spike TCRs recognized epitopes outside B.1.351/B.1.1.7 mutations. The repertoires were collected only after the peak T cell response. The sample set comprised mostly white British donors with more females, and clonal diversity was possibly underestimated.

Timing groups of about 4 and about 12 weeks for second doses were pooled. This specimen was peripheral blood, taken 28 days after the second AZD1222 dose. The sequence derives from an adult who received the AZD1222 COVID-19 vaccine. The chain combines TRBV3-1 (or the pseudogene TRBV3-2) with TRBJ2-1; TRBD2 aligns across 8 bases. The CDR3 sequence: CAQLSNSGENNNEQFF. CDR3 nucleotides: TGTGCGCAACTTAGTAATAGCGGGGAGAATAACAATGAGCAGTTCTTC.